One sample yielded the 23 T cell receptor beta chains listed below, sequenced in a study of T-cell memory formation after mild COVID-19. TCRdb re-analysed the 5' RACE reads in MiXCR, keeping a single row per CDR3 protein. This sample has 400,000 or so distinct CDR3 sequences, with 20% to 25% found just once. The specimen sequenced was PBMCs or a T cell subset sorted from them (not recorded which). The receptors were gathered from an adult woman who had mild COVID-19 (a few samples of this study predate the infection). Cell type and time point are not known.

The CDR3 DNA reads TGCGCCAGCAGCCGGACTAGCGGGACAGGCGATGAGCAGTTCTTC. The encoded protein is CASSRTSGTGDEQFF. The chain employs TRBV4-3 and TRBJ2-1; 12 bases line up with TRBD2. The germline V gene has CDR1 LGHNA and CDR2 YSLEER. V shed 4 bases and J 8 bases; nucleotides not matched to a gene: 6. This CDR3 region has 15 residues.

This clonotype was counted a few times. The rearrangement links TRBV5-1 to TRBJ2-3; D uncertain. Trimming shortened V by 6 bases and J by 1 base, and 9 bases separated the two germline ends. The germline CDR1 and CDR2 sequences are SGHRS and YFSETQ. The CDR3 length is 13 residues. CDR3 region: CASKEPGTDTQYF. The CDR3, as DNA: TGCGCCAGCAAAGAACCCGGCACAGATACGCAGTATTTT.

This chain links TRBV2 with TRBJ2-1; the match to TRBD1 covers 8 bases. V was clipped by 8 bases and J by 10 bases; unmatched bases: 10. CDR1 SNHLY and CDR2 FYNNEI come from the germline V gene. The CDR3 length is 13 residues. This chain's CDR3 is CASGTGGGREQFF. CDR3 DNA: TGTGCCAGCGGCACAGGGGGTGGGAGGGAGCAGTTCTTC.

This clonotype was detected many times. The chain links TRBV7-2 to TRBJ2-5, with 10 bases matching TRBD2. This CDR3 contains 16 residues. Trimming cost V 5 bases and J 4 bases; bases outside gene matches: 10. In germline, CDR1 is SGHTA, CDR2 FQGNSA. The CDR3 spells CASSTSTSGPTETQYF. CDR3 DNA: TGTGCCAGCAGCACCTCGACTAGCGGGCCCACAGAGACCCAGTACTTC. Supplemented by reference TRBV7-2 and TRBJ2-5, the full variable domain reads GAGVSQSPSNKVTEKGKDVELRCDPISGHTALYWYRQSLGQGLEFLIYFQGNSAPDKSGLPSDRFSAERTGGSVSTLTIQRTQQEDSAVYLCASSTSTSGPTETQYFGPGTRLLVL.

This clonotype was counted ten times or more. The chain couples TRBV5-1 to TRBJ2-7; the match to TRBD1 covers 10 bases. Per germline, CDR1 SGHRS and CDR2 YFSETQ. The trim removed 3 bases at V and 4 bases at J, leaving 4 bases unmatched. The CDR3 spans 14 residues. The CDR3 region has the DNA TGCGCCAGCAGCTCCGACAGGGGGCCATACGAGCAGTACTTC. Amino acid sequence: CASSSDRGPYEQYF.

This clonotype came up a few times. V is TRBV11-2 and J is TRBJ2-1; no clear D. Per germline, CDR1 SGHAT and CDR2 FQNNGV. The CDR3 runs 13 residues. V was shortened by 3 bases and J by 5 bases, with 8 bases between the two germline ends. Here the CDR3 reads CASSFVTNNEQFF. Written as DNA, the CDR3 is TGTGCCAGCAGCTTTGTAACTAACAATGAGCAGTTCTTC.

This clonotype was found a few times. The V and J genes are TRBV29-1 and TRBJ2-5, with a weak D call TRBD1 (5 bases). Germline assignment: CDR1 SQVTM and CDR2 ANQGSEA. V was cut by 6 bases and J by 5 bases, with 10 bases left in between. This CDR3 contains 11 residues. CDR3: CSVQPGETQYF. The CDR3 DNA reads as TGCAGCGTCCAACCAGGGGAGACCCAGTACTTC. Full variable domain (outside the CDR3, taken from reference TRBV29-1 and TRBJ2-5): SAVISQKPSRDICQRGTSLTIQCQVDSQVTMMFWYRQQPGQSLTLIATANQGSEATYESGFVIDKFPISRPNLTFSTLTVSNMSPEDSSIYLCSVQPGETQYFGPGTRLLVL.

This clonotype turned up a few times. The chain links TRBV19 to TRBJ2-5; D possibly uses TRBD1 or TRBD2 (5 bases each). Germline CDR1 LNHDA, CDR2 SQIVND (reference sequence). Trimming took 6 bases from V and 5 from J, leaving 13 bases between them. The CDR3 runs to 13 residues. The CDR3 DNA reads as TGTGCCAGTAGCAGTGGGACGGTTGAGACCCAGTACTTC. Protein product: CASSSGTVETQYF.

The chain is built from TRBV3-1 and TRBJ2-3; 7 bases map to TRBD2. This CDR3 comprises 16 residues. The germline V gene encodes CDR1 LGHDT and CDR2 YNNKEL (reference sequence). Trimming cost V 1 base and J 1 base; bases outside gene matches: 5. CDR3 region: CASSQAGGFGTDTQYF. In DNA form, the CDR3 reads TGTGCCAGCAGCCAAGCGGGGGGATTTGGCACAGATACGCAGTATTTT.

This clonotype has a count of ten or more. The V and J genes are TRBV5-1 and TRBJ2-7; D not certain. The V and J ends lost 4 bases and 0 bases respectively, with 5 bases between them. This CDR3 is built from 12 residues. From germline, CDR1 is SGHRS and CDR2 YFSETQ. CDR3 amino acids: CASSDLSYEQYF. The CDR3, as DNA: TGCGCCAGCAGCGACCTCTCCTACGAGCAGTACTTC.

This clonotype was picked up a small number of times. The V call is TRBV7-8, the J call TRBJ1-5, with D maybe TRBD1 (5 bases). Per germline, CDR1 SGHVS and CDR2 FQNEAQ. V lost 8 bases and J lost 0, with 26 bases in between. This CDR3 contains 19 residues. CDR3 region: CASSPGARLLHTSNQPQHF. The CDR3 bases are TGTGCCAGCTCTCCCGGGGCCAGACTACTCCATACTAGCAATCAGCCCCAGCATTTT.

The table lists this clonotype with a few counts. The rearrangement joins TRBV7-9 to TRBJ2-1; TRBD2 matches at 7 bases. V dropped 9 bases and J dropped 6; count of bases not matched to a gene: 8. The germline V gene encodes CDR1 SEHNR and CDR2 FQNEAQ (reference sequence). This CDR3 spans 13 amino acids. In nucleotides, the CDR3 is TGTGCCAGTAAGGGAGGGCCGGTCAATGAGCAGTTCTTC. Translating gives CASKGGPVNEQFF.

J is TRBJ1-5 and V is TRBV12-3 or TRBV12-4, with 7 bases identical to TRBD1. V was clipped by 5 bases and J by 4 bases; unmatched bases: 8. This CDR3 region has 15 residues. The CDR3 is CASSRTGGTNQPQHF. Here the CDR3 DNA reads TGTGCCAGCAGTCGGACAGGCGGAACAAATCAGCCCCAGCATTTT.

This clonotype was observed a few times. The rearrangement joins TRBV20-1 to TRBJ1-4; 7 nucleotides align to TRBD1. V shed 1 base, J shed 6 bases, and the junction held 8 bases outside the gene matches. The germline gives CDR1 DFQATT, CDR2 SNEGSKA (reference sequence). The CDR3 is made up of 15 amino acids. CDR3 loop: CSARGRNRGHEKLFF. CDR3 DNA: TGCAGTGCTAGAGGAAGAAACAGGGGACATGAAAAACTGTTTTTT.

The rearrangement uses TRBV12-3 or TRBV12-4 and TRBJ2-5; 9 bases agree with TRBD1. The junction had 6 bases not matched to a gene; V was cut back by 3 bases and J by 4 bases. This CDR3 is 15 amino acids long. The CDR3 region is CASSFNRGRGETQYF. CDR3 nucleotides: TGTGCCAGCAGTTTTAACAGGGGGCGTGGAGAGACCCAGTACTTC.

This clonotype showed up many times. The genes are TRBV20-1 and TRBJ2-1; TRBD1 agrees at 9 bases. With V trimmed by 8 bases and J by 4 bases, 6 bases remained unmatched. The CDR3 is 13 residues long. Per germline, CDR1 DFQATT and CDR2 SNEGSKA (reference sequence). The CDR3 sequence: CSQQGASYNEQFF. The CDR3 DNA follows: TGCAGTCAACAGGGGGCCTCGTACAATGAGCAGTTCTTC.

The chain couples TRBV5-1 to TRBJ2-1, with 12 nucleotides matching TRBD1. Per the germline V gene, CDR1 is SGHRS and CDR2 is YFSETQ. This CDR3 has 19 residues. V gave up 4 bases and J gave up 4 bases; unmatched junction bases: 15. The CDR3 reads CASSPWVRDRGRRYNEQFF. CDR3 sequence (DNA): TGCGCCAGCAGCCCGTGGGTGCGGGACAGGGGGCGCAGATACAATGAGCAGTTCTTC. Full variable domain (outside the CDR3, taken from reference TRBV5-1 and TRBJ2-1): KAGVTQTPRYLIKTRGQQVTLSCSPISGHRSVSWYQQTPGQGLQFLFEYFSETQRNKGNFPGRFSGRQFSNSRSEMNVSTLELGDSALYLCASSPWVRDRGRRYNEQFFGPGTRLTVL.

This clonotype was observed many times. The gene calls are TRBV6-2 or TRBV6-3 and TRBJ2-1; TRBD2 matches at 9 bases. Germline CDR1 reads MNHEY; CDR2 reads SVGEGT. J gave up 7 bases and V 7 bases, and 8 bases lay outside the gene matches. The CDR3 runs to 14 residues. The CDR3 bases are TGTGCCAGCAACCATGGGACTAGCCAAAATGAGCAGTTCTTC. This sequence encodes CASNHGTSQNEQFF.

This clonotype has only a few counts. The J gene is TRBJ2-3, the V gene TRBV5-1; TRBD1 agrees at 7 bases. This CDR3 spans 16 amino acids. CDR1 is SGHRS and CDR2 is YFSETQ in the germline V gene. The V gene end was trimmed by 4 bases and the J gene end by 2 bases; junction bases not matched to a gene: 10. The CDR3 DNA reads TGCGCCAGCAGCGGCCACACAGGGGCGCTCACAGATACGCAGTATTTT. It specifies CASSGHTGALTDTQYF.

The V and J genes are TRBV7-2 and TRBJ2-1; 9 positions agree with TRBD1. Germline CDR1 SGHTA, CDR2 FQGNSA. This CDR3 has 16 amino acids. V lost 5 bases, J lost 3 bases, and 8 bases stayed unmatched. Written as DNA, the CDR3 is TGTGCCAGCAGCCGCAACGGACAGGGGTACTACAATGAGCAGTTCTTC. It encodes CASSRNGQGYYNEQFF.

The chain couples TRBV12-3 or TRBV12-4 to TRBJ2-7, with no clear D. The CDR3 contains 12 residues. Trimming took 4 bases from V and 2 from J, leaving 6 bases between them. CDR3 DNA sequence: TGTGCCAGCAGTTCCTGGACCTACGAGCAGTACTTC. It encodes CASSSWTYEQYF.

In this sample, this clonotype turned up a few times. The chain combines TRBV27 with TRBJ2-7, with 10 positions matching TRBD1. The germline V gene has CDR1 MNHEY and CDR2 SMNVEV (reference sequence). There are 12 residues in the CDR3. J gave up 6 bases and V 7 bases, and 3 bases lay outside the gene matches. CDR3 nucleotides: TGTGCCAGCACCGGGACAGGGGTCGAGCAGTACTTC. Translation: CASTGTGVEQYF.

This clonotype was counted between two and nine times. The CDR3, as DNA: TGCGCCAGCAGCCAAGAGGCCAGGGAGGGCTACGAGCAGTACTTC. Encoded protein: CASSQEAREGYEQYF. V and J are TRBV4-3 and TRBJ2-7; 7 nucleotides agree with TRBD2. CDR1 is LGHNA, CDR2 YSLEER, per germline. J was trimmed by 3 bases and V by 0 bases; bases with no gene match: 5. CDR3 length: 15 residues.